The present T cell receptor (delta chain) was sequenced within a study of gamma-delta T cells after stem cell transplantation. CDR1 is GEAIGNYY and CDR2 is EKD in the germline V gene. The CDR3 totals 14 residues. Points on this clone: The sample holds other DNA sequences that translate to the same CDR3.

TCRdb re-called the RT-PCR reads with CATT. Of about 11,000 delta-chain clones detected, about two fifths appear once; the ten largest clones hold under 3%. This chain uses TRDV2 with TRDJ2; TRDD3 matches 11 bases. The sequenced material came from gamma-delta T cells. This TCR came from a human donor. It is not recorded whose cells these are; they may come from a transplant donor. CDR3 protein: CSGGYPNSTAQLFF. DNA of the CDR3: TGTTCTGGGGGATACCCGAACTCGACAGCACAACTCTTCTTT.